This T cell receptor (beta chain) was captured in a study of shared clonotypes between healthy human individuals. The overall study: Donors consisted of a couple of women and three men between 18 and 49. General observations from the study: Blood was the sole source, and tissue repertoires probably differ.

Several immunoSEQ plates received, in even portions, the genomic DNA of each subset. Measured with immunoSEQ multiplex PCR; TCRdb has only the in-frame clones, and not every one. The table includes around 480,000 clones, nearly 80% detected once. This CDR3 has 16 amino acids. V was shortened by 4 bases and J by 4 bases, with 20 bases between the two germline ends. Germline assignment: CDR1 SQVTM and CDR2 ANQGSEA. With respect to this clone: Its antigen is currently unknown.

Study donors comprised healthy, HIV-negative adults devoid of recent acute infection or vaccination. What was sequenced was PBMCs. The TCR comes from a woman between 35 and 50 years old in good health. Some clones in this sample may be carry-over from other donors' samples. The chain is built from TRBV29-1 and TRBJ2-1; maybe TRBD2 (5 bases). The CDR3 region has the DNA TGCAGCGTTGCGGGAAAGGACGCAAGTTCGTACAATGAGCAGTTCTTC. As protein: CSVAGKDASSYNEQFF.